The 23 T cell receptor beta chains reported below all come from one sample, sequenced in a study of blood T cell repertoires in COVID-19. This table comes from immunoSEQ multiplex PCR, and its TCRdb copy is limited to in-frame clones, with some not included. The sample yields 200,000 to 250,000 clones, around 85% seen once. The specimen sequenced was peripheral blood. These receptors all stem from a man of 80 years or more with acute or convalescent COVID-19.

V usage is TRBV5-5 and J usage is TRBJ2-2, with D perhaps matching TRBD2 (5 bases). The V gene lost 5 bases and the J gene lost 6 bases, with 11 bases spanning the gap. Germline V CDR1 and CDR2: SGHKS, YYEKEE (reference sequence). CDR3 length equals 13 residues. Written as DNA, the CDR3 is TGTGCCAGCAGACGCCTCGGGGCCGGGGAGCTGTTTTTT. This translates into CASRRLGAGELFF.

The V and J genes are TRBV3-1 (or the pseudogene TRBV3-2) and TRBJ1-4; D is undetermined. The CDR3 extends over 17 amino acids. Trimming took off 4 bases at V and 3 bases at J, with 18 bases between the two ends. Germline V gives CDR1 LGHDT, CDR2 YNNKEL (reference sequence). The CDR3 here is CASSRRYLTGSNEKLFF. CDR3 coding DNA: TGTGCCAGCAGCCGCCGGTACCTTACGGGATCTAATGAAAAACTGTTTTTT.

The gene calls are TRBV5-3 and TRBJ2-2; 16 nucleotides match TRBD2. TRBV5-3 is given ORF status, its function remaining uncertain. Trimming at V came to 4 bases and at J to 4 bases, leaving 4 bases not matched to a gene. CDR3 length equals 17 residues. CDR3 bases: TGTGCCAGAAGCCCCGGGACTAGCGGGAGGGGCACCGGGGAGCTGTTTTTT. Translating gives CARSPGTSGRGTGELFF.

The CDR3 region is CASSKERFRSSGRCSYNEQFF. For the CDR3, the DNA is TGTGCCAGCAGCAAAGAAAGGTTTAGGAGTAGCGGGAGGTGCTCCTACAATGAGCAGTTCTTC. The chain employs TRBV21-1 and TRBJ2-1; TRBD2 is the table's D call and was not checked against the DNA. TRBV21-1 is designated a pseudogene. The CDR3 loop spans 21 amino acids.

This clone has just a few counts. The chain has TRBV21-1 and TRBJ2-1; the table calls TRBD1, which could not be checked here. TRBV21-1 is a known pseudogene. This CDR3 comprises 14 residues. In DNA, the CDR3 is TGTGCCGGCCTGACAGGTTACTCCTACAATGAGCAGTTCTTC. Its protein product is CAGLTGYSYNEQFF.

The CDR3 here is CASSQIQGARYSPLHF. Here the CDR3 DNA reads TGTGCCAGCAGCCAGATCCAGGGGGCTAGGTATTCACCCCTCCACTTT. The J gene is TRBJ1-6, the V gene TRBV14; 8 bases fit TRBD1. Per the germline V gene, CDR1 is SGHDN and CDR2 is FVKESK. This CDR3 is 16 amino acids long. V gave up 3 bases and J gave up 8 bases; unmatched junction bases: 9.

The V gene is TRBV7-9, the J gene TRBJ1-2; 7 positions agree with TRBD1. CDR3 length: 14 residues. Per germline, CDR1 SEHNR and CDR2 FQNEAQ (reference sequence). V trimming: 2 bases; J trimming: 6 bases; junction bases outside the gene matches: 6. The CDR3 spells CASSLTPQGDGYTF. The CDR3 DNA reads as TGTGCCAGCAGCTTAACCCCGCAGGGGGATGGCTACACCTTC.

This CDR3 is CASSFQGGTEAFF. The CDR3 coding sequence is TGTGCCAGCAGTTTTCAGGGGGGCACTGAAGCTTTCTTT. The rearrangement links TRBV2 to TRBJ1-1, with 7 bases aligning to TRBD1. This CDR3 contains 13 residues. Germline loops: CDR1 SNHLY, CDR2 FYNNEI. Trimming at V came to 5 bases and at J to 4 bases, leaving 4 bases not matched to a gene.

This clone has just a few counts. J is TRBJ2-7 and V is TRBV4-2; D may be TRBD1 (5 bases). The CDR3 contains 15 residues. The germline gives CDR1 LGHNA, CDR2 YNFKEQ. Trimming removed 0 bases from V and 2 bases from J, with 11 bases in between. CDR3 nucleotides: TGTGCCAGCAGCCAAGAGTTGGACACCCCCTACGAGCAGTACTTC. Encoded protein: CASSQELDTPYEQYF.

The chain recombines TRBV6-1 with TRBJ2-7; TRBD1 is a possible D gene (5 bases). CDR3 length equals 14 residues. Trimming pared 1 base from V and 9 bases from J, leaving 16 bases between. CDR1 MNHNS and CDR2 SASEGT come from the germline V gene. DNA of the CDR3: TGTGCCAGCAGTGAAGAGGGCAGGGTCTATGGGCAGTACTTC. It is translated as CASSEEGRVYGQYF.

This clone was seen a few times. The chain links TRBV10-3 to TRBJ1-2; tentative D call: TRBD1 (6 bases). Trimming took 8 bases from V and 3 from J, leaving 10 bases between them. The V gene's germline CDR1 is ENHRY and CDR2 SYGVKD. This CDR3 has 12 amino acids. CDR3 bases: TGTGCCATCGGGGGCGGAGACTATGGCTACACCTTC. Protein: CAIGGGDYGYTF.

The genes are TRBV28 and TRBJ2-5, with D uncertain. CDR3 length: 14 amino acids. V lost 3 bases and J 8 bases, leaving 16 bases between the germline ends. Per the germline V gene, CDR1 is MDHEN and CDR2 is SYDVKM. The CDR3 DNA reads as TGTGCCAGCAGTTTCCCCCCGTCTTCTAGAACCCAGTACTTC. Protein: CASSFPPSSRTQYF.

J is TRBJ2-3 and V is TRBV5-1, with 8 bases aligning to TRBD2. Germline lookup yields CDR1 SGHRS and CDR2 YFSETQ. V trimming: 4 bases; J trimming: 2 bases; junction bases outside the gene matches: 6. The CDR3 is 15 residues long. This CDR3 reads CASSRERGYTDTQYF. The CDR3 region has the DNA TGCGCCAGCAGCCGTGAGCGGGGGTACACAGATACGCAGTATTTT.

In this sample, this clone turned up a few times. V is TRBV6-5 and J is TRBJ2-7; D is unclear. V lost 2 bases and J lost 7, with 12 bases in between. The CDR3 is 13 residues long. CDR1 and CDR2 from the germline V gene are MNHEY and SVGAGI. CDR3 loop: CASSYDLGEEQYF. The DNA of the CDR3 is TGTGCCAGCAGTTACGACCTCGGAGAAGAGCAGTACTTC.

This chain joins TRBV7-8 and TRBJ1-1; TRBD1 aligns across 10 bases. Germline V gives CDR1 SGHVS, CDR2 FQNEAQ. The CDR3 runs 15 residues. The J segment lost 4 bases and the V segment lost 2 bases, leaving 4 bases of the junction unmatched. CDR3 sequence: CASSLHRDRGTEAFF. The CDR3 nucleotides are TGTGCCAGCAGCTTACACCGGGACAGGGGCACTGAAGCTTTCTTT. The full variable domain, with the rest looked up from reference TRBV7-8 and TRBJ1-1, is GAGVSQSPRYKVAKRGQDVALRCDPISGHVSLFWYQQALGQGPEFLTYFQNEAQLDKSGLPSDRFFAERPEGSVSTLKIQRTQQEDSAVYLCASSLHRDRGTEAFFGQGTRLTVV.

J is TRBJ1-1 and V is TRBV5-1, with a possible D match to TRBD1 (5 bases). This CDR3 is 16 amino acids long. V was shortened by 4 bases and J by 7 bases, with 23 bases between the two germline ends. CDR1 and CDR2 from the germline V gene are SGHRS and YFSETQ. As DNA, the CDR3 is TGCGCCAGCAGCGGACCAAAGGAAGGGGCTCAAGGTGAAGCTTTCTTT. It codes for CASSGPKEGAQGEAFF.

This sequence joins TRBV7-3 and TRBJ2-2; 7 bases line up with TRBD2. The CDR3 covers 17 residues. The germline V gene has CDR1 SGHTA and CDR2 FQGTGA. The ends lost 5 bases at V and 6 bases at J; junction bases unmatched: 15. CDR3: CASSRSPLRESAGELFF. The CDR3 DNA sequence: TGTGCCAGCAGCCGTTCCCCTTTGCGGGAGAGCGCCGGGGAGCTGTTTTTT.

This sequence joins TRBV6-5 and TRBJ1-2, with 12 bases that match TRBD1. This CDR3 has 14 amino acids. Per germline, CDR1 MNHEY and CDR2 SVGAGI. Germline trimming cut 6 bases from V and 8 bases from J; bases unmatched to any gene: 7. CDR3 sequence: CASSEGQGADGYTF. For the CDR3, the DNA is TGTGCCAGCAGCGAGGGACAGGGGGCTGACGGCTACACCTTC.

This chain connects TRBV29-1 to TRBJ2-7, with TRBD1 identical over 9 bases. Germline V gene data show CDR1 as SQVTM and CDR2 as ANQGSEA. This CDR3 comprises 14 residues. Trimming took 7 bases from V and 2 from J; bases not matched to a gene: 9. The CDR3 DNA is TGCAGCGCCCGACCAGGACAGGGGACCTACGAGCAGTACTTC. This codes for CSARPGQGTYEQYF.

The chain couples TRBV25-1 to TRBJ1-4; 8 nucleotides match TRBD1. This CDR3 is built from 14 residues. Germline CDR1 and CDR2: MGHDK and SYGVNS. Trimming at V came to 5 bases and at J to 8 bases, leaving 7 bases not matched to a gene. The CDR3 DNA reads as TGTGCCAGCAGTCAGGGGGCAGTAGGAGAAAAACTGTTTTTT. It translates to CASSQGAVGEKLFF.

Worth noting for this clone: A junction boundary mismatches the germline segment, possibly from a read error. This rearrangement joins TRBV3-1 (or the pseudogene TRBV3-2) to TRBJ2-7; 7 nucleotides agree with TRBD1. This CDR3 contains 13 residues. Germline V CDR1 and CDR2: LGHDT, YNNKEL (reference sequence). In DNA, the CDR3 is TGTGCCAGCAGCCCGACGCCCGGGACAGTTACAAAATTC. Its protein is CASSPTPGTVTKF.

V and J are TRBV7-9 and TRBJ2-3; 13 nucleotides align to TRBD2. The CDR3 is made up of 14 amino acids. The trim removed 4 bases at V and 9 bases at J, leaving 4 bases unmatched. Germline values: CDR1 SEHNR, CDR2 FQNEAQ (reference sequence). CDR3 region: CASSSPGLAGTQYF. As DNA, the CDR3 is TGTGCCAGCAGCTCACCGGGACTAGCGGGGACGCAGTATTTT.

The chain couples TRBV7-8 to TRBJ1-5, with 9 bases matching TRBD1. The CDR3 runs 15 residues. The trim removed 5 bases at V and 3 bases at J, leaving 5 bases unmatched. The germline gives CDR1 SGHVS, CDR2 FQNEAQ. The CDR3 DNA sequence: TGTGCCAGCAGCCGCCGGGACAGGGACAATCAGCCCCAGCATTTT. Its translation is CASSRRDRDNQPQHF.